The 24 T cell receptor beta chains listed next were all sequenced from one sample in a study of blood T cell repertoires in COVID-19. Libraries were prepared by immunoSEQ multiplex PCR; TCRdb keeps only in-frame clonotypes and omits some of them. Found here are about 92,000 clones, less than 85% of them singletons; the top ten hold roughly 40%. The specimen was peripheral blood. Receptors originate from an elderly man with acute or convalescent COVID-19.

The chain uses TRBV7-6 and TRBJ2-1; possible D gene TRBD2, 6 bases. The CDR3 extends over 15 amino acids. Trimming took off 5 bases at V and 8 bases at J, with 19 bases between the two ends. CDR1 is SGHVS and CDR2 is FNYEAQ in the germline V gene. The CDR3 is CASSQTGSGGYEQFF. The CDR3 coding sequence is TGTGCCAGCAGCCAAACCGGGAGTGGCGGGTATGAGCAGTTCTTC.

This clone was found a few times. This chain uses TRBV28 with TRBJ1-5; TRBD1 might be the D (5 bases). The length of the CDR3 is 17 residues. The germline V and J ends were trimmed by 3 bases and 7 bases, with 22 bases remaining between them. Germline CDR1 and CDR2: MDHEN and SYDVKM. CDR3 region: CASSFLAGEKKGQPQHF. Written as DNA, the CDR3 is TGTGCCAGCAGTTTTCTGGCAGGAGAAAAGAAGGGGCAGCCCCAGCATTTT.

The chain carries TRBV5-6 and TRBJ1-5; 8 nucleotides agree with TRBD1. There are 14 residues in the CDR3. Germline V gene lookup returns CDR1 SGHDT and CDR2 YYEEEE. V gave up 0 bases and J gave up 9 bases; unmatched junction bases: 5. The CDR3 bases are TGTGCCAGCAGCTTGGGGACAGGGATTGGGCCCCAGCATTTT. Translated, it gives CASSLGTGIGPQHF.

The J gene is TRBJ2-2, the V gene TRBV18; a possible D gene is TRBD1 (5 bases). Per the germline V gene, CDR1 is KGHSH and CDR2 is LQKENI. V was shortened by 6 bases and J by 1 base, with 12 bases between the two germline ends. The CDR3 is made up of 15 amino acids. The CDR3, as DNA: TGTGCCAGCTCCTTCGGCCAGGGGAACACCGGGGAGCTGTTTTTT. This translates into CASSFGQGNTGELFF.

CDR3 coding DNA: TGTGCCAGCAGTCCCGCACCGGGTGTAAGCGAGCAGTACTTC. It specifies CASSPAPGVSEQYF. The rearrangement uses TRBV6-2 or TRBV6-3 and TRBJ2-7; no firm D call. Trimming stripped 5 bases from V and 6 bases from J, with 17 bases between. The CDR3 has 14 amino acids. Looked up from germline, CDR1 is MNHEY and CDR2 is SVGEGT.

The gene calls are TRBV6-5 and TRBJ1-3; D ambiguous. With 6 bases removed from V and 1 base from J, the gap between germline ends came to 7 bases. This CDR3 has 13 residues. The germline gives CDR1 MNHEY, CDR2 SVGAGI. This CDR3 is CASRNYSGNTIYF. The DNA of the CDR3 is TGTGCCAGCAGGAACTATTCTGGAAACACCATATATTTT.

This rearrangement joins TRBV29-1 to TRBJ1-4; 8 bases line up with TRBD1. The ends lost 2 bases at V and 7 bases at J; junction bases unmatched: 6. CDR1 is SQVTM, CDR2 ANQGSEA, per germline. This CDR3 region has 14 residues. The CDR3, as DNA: TGCAGCGTTGAAAGGACAGGGCAGAGTGAAAAACTGTTTTTT. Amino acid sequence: CSVERTGQSEKLFF.

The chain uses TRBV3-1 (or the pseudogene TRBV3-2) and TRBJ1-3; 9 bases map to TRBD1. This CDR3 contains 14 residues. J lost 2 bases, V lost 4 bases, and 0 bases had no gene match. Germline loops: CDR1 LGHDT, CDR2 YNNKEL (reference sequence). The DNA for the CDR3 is TGTGCCAGCAGCCGACAGGGGGCTGGAAACACCATATATTTT. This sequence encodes CASSRQGAGNTIYF.

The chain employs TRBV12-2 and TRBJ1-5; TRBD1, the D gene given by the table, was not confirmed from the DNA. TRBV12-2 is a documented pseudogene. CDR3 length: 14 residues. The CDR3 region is CASRSGQNYQPQHF. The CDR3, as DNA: TGTGCAAGTCGCTCTGGACAGAATTATCAGCCCCAGCATTTT.

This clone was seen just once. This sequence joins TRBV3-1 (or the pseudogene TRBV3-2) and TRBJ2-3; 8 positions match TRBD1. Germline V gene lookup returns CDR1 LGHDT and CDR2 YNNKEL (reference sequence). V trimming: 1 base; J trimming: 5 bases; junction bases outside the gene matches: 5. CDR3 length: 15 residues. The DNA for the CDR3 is TGTGCCAGCAGCCAAGGCGGCAGGGGGCGAGATACGCAGTATTTT. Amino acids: CASSQGGRGRDTQYF.

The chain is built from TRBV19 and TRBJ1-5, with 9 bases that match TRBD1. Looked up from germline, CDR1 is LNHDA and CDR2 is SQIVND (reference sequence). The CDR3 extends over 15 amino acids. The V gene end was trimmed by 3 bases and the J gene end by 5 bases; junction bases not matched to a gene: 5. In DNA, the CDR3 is TGTGCCAGTAGTATGGACAGGGGCCACTATCAGCCCCAGCATTTT. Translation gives CASSMDRGHYQPQHF.

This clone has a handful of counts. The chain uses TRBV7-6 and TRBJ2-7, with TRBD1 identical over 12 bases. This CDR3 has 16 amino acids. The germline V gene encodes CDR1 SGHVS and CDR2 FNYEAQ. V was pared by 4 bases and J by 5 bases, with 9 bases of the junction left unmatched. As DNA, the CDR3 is TGTGCCAGCAGCTGGCGGGGGACAGGGGGCGCCGACGAGCAGTACTTC. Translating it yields CASSWRGTGGADEQYF.

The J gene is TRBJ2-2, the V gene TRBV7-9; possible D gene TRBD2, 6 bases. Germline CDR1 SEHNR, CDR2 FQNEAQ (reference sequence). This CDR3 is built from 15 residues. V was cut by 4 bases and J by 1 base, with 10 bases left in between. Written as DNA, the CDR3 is TGTGCCAGCAGCTCGGTGGAGGGGAACACCGGGGAGCTGTTTTTT. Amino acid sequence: CASSSVEGNTGELFF.

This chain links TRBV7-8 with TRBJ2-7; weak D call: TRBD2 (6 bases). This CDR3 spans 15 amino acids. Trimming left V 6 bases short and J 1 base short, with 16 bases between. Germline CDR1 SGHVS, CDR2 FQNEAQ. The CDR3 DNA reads TGTGCCAGCAGTTGGGGGGAGCAGATATCCTACGAGCAGTACTTC. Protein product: CASSWGEQISYEQYF.

CDR3 DNA: TGTGCCAGCAGCCCCAGGGACAGGGTGCGGCCCCAGCATTTT. It encodes CASSPRDRVRPQHF. The chain is built from TRBV6-5 and TRBJ1-5; TRBD1 aligns across 9 bases. Trimming cost V 6 bases and J 9 bases; bases outside gene matches: 9. Germline V CDR1 and CDR2: MNHEY, SVGAGI. This CDR3 comprises 14 residues.

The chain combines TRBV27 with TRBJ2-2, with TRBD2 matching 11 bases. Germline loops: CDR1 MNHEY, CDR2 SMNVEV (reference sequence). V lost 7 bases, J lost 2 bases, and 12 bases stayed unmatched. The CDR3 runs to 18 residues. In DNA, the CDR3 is TGTGCCAGCACCTTATTACCCCTAGCGGGAGGCAACACCGGGGAGCTGTTTTTT. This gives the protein CASTLLPLAGGNTGELFF.

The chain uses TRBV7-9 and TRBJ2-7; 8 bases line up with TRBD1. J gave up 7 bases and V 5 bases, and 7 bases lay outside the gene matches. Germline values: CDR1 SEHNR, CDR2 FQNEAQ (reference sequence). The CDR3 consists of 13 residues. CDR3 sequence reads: CASSRDRPGEQYF. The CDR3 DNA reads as TGTGCCAGCAGCAGGGACAGGCCAGGGGAGCAGTACTTC.

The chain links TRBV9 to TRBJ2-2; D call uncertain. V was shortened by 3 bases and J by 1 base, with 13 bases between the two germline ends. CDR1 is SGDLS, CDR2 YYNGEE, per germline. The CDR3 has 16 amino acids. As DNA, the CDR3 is TGTGCCAGCAGCGCACCGTCACGAGGGAACACCGGGGAGCTGTTTTTT. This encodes CASSAPSRGNTGELFF.

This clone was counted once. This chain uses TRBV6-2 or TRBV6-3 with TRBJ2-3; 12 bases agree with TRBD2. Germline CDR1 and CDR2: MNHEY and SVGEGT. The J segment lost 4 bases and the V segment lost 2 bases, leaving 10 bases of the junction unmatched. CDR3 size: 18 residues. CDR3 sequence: CASSYRLAGAGGADTQYF. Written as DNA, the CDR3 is TGTGCCAGCAGTTACCGACTAGCGGGGGCCGGCGGGGCAGATACGCAGTATTTT.

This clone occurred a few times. In DNA, the CDR3 is TGTGCCAGCAGTGGGCGGGGACTAGCGTCGCCTGAGCAGTTCTTC. This gives the protein CASSGRGLASPEQFF. The V and J genes are TRBV25-1 and TRBJ2-1; 10 nucleotides agree with TRBD2. The CDR3 spans 15 residues. Trimming removed 4 bases from V and 9 bases from J; junction bases left unmatched: 9. CDR1 MGHDK and CDR2 SYGVNS come from the germline V gene. Full variable domain (remainder filled in from reference TRBV25-1 and TRBJ2-1): EADIYQTPRYLVIGTGKKITLECSQTMGHDKMYWYQQDPGMELHLIHYSYGVNSTEKGDLSSESTVSRIRTEHFPLTLESARPSHTSQYLCASSGRGLASPEQFFGPGTRLTVL.

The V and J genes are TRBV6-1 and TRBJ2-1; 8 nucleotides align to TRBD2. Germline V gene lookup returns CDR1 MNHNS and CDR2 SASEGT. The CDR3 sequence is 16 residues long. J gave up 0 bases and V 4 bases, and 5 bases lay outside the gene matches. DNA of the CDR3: TGTGCCAGCAGTGTAGGCAGCGGGAGCTCCTACAATGAGCAGTTCTTC. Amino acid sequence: CASSVGSGSSYNEQFF.

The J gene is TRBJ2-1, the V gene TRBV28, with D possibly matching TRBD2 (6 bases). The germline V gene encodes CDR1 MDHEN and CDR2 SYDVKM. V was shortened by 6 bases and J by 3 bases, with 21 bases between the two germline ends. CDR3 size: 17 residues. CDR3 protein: CASRGTAAGTFYNEQFF. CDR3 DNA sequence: TGTGCCAGCAGGGGGACTGCGGCGGGGACTTTCTACAATGAGCAGTTCTTC.

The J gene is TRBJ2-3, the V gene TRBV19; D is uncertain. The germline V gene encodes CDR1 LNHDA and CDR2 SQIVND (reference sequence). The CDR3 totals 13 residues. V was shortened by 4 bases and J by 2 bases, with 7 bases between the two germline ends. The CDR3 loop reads CASSRAITDTQYF. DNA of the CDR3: TGTGCCAGTAGTAGGGCGATCACAGATACGCAGTATTTT.

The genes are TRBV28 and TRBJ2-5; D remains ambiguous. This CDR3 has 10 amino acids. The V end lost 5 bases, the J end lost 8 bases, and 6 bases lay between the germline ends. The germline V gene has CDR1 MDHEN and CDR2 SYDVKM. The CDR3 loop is CASSRGTQYF. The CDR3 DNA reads TGTGCCAGCAGTCGAGGTACCCAGTACTTC.